This is a list of T cell receptor beta chains from one sample in a study of beta chain features in type 1 diabetes. The repertoire was sequenced with immunoSEQ multiplex PCR; TCRdb's copy has only in-frame clones and lacks some. The sample lists 250,000 to 300,000 clones, around an eighth occurring once. What was sequenced was naive CD4+ T cells from blood. Receptors were obtained from a man aged 30 to 39 with type 1 diabetes. The CDR3 runs from the conserved cysteine through the conserved F or W. Fields, in order: D gene, V gene, clone size, J gene, CDR3 DNA, CDR3 protein. The D gene is left open where the match is weak. Clone size appears in some rows only: once, few, many, or a class for an expanded clone.

D: TRBD1; V: TRBV19; size: .; J: TRBJ1-1; DNA: TGTGCCAGTAGTAGCGGACAGGGACGGCTGAACACTGAAGCTTTCTTT; CDR3: CASSSGQGRLNTEAFF
D: TRBD2; V: TRBV4-3; size: .; J: TRBJ2-7; DNA: TGCGCCAGCAGCACGCAGCGGGGGTCCTACGAGCAGTACTTC; CDR3: CASSTQRGSYEQYF
D: .; V: TRBV6-5; size: few; J: TRBJ2-7; DNA: TGTGCCAGCAGGGCAGGCCCTTCCTACGAGCAGTACTTC; CDR3: CASRAGPSYEQYF
D: TRBD2; V: TRBV9; size: few; J: TRBJ2-1; DNA: TGTGCCAGCAGCCCCCCCCCGGGACTAGCGCTATACAATGAGCAGTTCTTC; CDR3: CASSPPPGLALYNEQFF
D: TRBD1; V: TRBV28; size: .; J: TRBJ2-7; DNA: TGTGCCAGCAGTCCGGGACAGAGCTCCTACGAGCAGTACTTC; CDR3: CASSPGQSSYEQYF
D: TRBD1; V: TRBV2; size: .; J: TRBJ2-1; DNA: TGTGCCAGCAGTGAGTGGGACAGGTCCTTCAATGAGCAGTTCTTC; CDR3: CASSEWDRSFNEQFF
D: .; V: TRBV18; size: few; J: TRBJ2-7; DNA: TGTGCCAGCTCACCCGGGGGACTCCATACGGAGCAGTACTTC; CDR3: CASSPGGLHTEQYF
D: TRBD1; V: TRBV5-1; size: .; J: TRBJ2-2; DNA: TGCGCCAGCAGCTTGGAGAGTACCGGGACAGCAAACACCGGGGAGCTGTTTTTT; CDR3: CASSLESTGTANTGELFF
D: .; V: TRBV18; size: few; J: TRBJ2-1; DNA: TGTGCCAGCTCACCGGGGACTGTGGTCAACAATGAGCAGTTCTTC; CDR3: CASSPGTVVNNEQFF
D: .; V: TRBV11-2; size: few; J: TRBJ2-5; DNA: TGTGCCAGCAGCCGCACGTGGGGCGGAACCAGGGTGACCCAGTACTTC; CDR3: CASSRTWGGTRVTQYF
D: TRBD1; V: TRBV4-1; size: few; J: TRBJ2-5; DNA: TGCGCCAGCAGCCAAAGGAGTGGACAGGGGAGGGAGACCCAGTACTTC; CDR3: CASSQRSGQGRETQYF
D: TRBD2; V: TRBV7-9; size: .; J: TRBJ2-1; DNA: TGTGCCAGCAGCTCAGCGGGAGGAGGGTACAATGAGCAGTTCTTC; CDR3: CASSSAGGGYNEQFF
D: .; V: TRBV5-1; size: .; J: TRBJ1-1; DNA: TGCGCCAGCAGCTTCACAGGTCCTGAAGCTTTCTTT; CDR3: CASSFTGPEAFF
D: .; V: TRBV7-9; size: few; J: TRBJ1-4; DNA: TGTGCCAGCAGCCTTAGTATCGGCGGCGGTGAAAAACTGTTTTTT; CDR3: CASSLSIGGGEKLFF
D: .; V: TRBV19; size: .; J: TRBJ1-1; DNA: TGTGCCAGTAGCGGGATGAACACTGAAGCTTTCTTT; CDR3: CASSGMNTEAFF
D: .; V: TRBV6-5; size: .; J: TRBJ2-5; DNA: TGTGCCAGCAGTTCTGCGGGAGAGACCCAGTACTTC; CDR3: CASSSAGETQYF
D: TRBD1; V: TRBV5-1; size: few; J: TRBJ1-2; DNA: TGCGCCAGCAGCACCACCTACAGGGGGTCATATGGCTACACCTTC; CDR3: CASSTTYRGSYGYTF
D: TRBD2; V: TRBV6-5; size: .; J: TRBJ2-5; DNA: TGTGCCAGCAGGCTAGCGGGATGGGCCCAAGAGACCCAGTACTTC; CDR3: CASRLAGWAQETQYF
D: .; V: TRBV28; size: few; J: TRBJ1-2; DNA: TGTGCCAGCAGTTCCTTAAACTATGGCTACACCTTC; CDR3: CASSSLNYGYTF
D: TRBD1; V: TRBV7-9; size: .; J: TRBJ2-2; DNA: TGTGCCAGCAGATTGGACAGGGGCTCCGGGGAGCTGTTTTTT; CDR3: CASRLDRGSGELFF
D: .; V: TRBV6-1; size: .; J: TRBJ1-2; DNA: TGTGCCAGCAGGGAACAGGGTTCGGGTGGCTACACCTTC; CDR3: CASREQGSGGYTF
D: TRBD2; V: TRBV6-5; size: .; J: TRBJ2-2; DNA: TGTGCCAGCAAACTAGCGGGAGGCCCCGGGGAGCTGTTTTTT; CDR3: CASKLAGGPGELFF
D: .; V: TRBV10-3; size: few; J: TRBJ2-3; DNA: TGTGCCATCAGTGACGAGCTCACAGATACGCAGTATTTT; CDR3: CAISDELTDTQYF
D: TRBD2; V: TRBV6-5; size: .; J: TRBJ2-1; DNA: TGTGCCAGCAGTTACTCCAGCGGGAGTGAGCAGTTCTTC; CDR3: CASSYSSGSEQFF
D: TRBD1; V: TRBV15; size: .; J: TRBJ2-5; DNA: TGTGCCACCAGCACGGGGACAGGGGAGACCCAGTACTTC; CDR3: CATSTGTGETQYF
D: .; V: TRBV25-1; size: .; J: TRBJ1-2; DNA: TGCCCCAGCCCAAACTATGGCTACACCTTC; CDR3: CPSPNYGYTF
D: .; V: TRBV29-1; size: .; J: TRBJ1-1; DNA: TGCAGCGCAGGCGCTGAGAACACTGAAGCTTTCTTT; CDR3: CSAGAENTEAFF
D: .; V: TRBV4-2; size: few; J: TRBJ1-1; DNA: TGTGCCAGCAGCCAAGAGTCAGAAGACACTGAAGCTTTCTTT; CDR3: CASSQESEDTEAFF
D: TRBD1; V: TRBV18; size: few; J: TRBJ2-3; DNA: TGTGCCAGCTCACCTGGACAGGTGACAGATACGCAGTATTTT; CDR3: CASSPGQVTDTQYF
D: TRBD1; V: TRBV5-1; size: .; J: TRBJ2-7; DNA: TGCGCCAGCTCCACAGGGGGCAACGAGCAGTACTTC; CDR3: CASSTGGNEQYF
D: .; V: TRBV20-1; size: .; J: TRBJ1-2; DNA: TGCAGTGCTCCACCGGTAACCTTC; CDR3: CSAPPVTF
D: TRBD1; V: TRBV28; size: .; J: TRBJ2-1; DNA: TGTGCCAGCAGTCTGACAGGGATCAACTACAATGAGCAGTTCTTC; CDR3: CASSLTGINYNEQFF
D: TRBD1; V: TRBV27; size: few; J: TRBJ1-5; DNA: TGTGCCAGCAGTTCATCGACAGGGTGGGATCAGCCCCAGCATTTT; CDR3: CASSSSTGWDQPQHF
D: .; V: TRBV7-2; size: few; J: TRBJ2-3; DNA: TGTGCCAGCAGCCCTCGAAGGGGGGATACGCAGTATTTT; CDR3: CASSPRRGDTQYF
D: TRBD2; V: TRBV7-9; size: few; J: TRBJ2-3; DNA: TGTGCCAGCAGCTTAGAGATTCGCGGGAGGGCCGGAGATACGCAGTATTTT; CDR3: CASSLEIRGRAGDTQYF
D: TRBD1; V: TRBV14; size: once; J: TRBJ1-2; DNA: TGTGCCAGCAGCCGGGACAGGGTCCTTAGCCACGCTACGTTCTTC; CDR3: CASSRDRVLSHATFF
D: .; V: TRBV7-2; size: .; J: TRBJ2-5; DNA: TGTGCCAGCAGCTTACCAGGGTTCGAGGAGACCCAGTACTTC; CDR3: CASSLPGFEETQYF
D: .; V: TRBV7-9; size: few; J: TRBJ1-1; DNA: TGTGCCAGCAGCCGGGGGGGGCGGACTGAAGCTTTCTTT; CDR3: CASSRGGRTEAFF
D: .; V: TRBV6-1; size: .; J: TRBJ2-1; DNA: TGTGCCAGCAGTGAGTCTTTGAATGAGCAGTTCTTC; CDR3: CASSESLNEQFF
D: TRBD1; V: TRBV11-2; size: few; J: TRBJ2-2; DNA: TGTGCCAGCAGCTTGAGTTTCGGACAGGGCACCGGGGAGCTGTTTTTT; CDR3: CASSLSFGQGTGELFF
D: TRBD1; V: TRBV5-1; size: few; J: TRBJ2-7; DNA: TGCGCCAGCAGCACATGGACAGGGAAGGAAGAGCAGTACTTC; CDR3: CASSTWTGKEEQYF
D: .; V: TRBV29-1; size: .; J: TRBJ2-6; DNA: TGCAGCGTTGAAGGGAGTCACTCTGGGGCCAACGTCCTGACTTTC; CDR3: CSVEGSHSGANVLTF
D: TRBD2; V: TRBV7-3; size: .; J: TRBJ2-2; DNA: TGTGCCAGCAGCTTAGCGGGAGCGGTCGCCGGGGAGCTGTTTTTT; CDR3: CASSLAGAVAGELFF
D: .; V: TRBV11-2; size: few; J: TRBJ1-3; DNA: TGTGCCAGCAGCCCGGTTCGGGGGGACACCATATATTTT; CDR3: CASSPVRGDTIYF
D: .; V: TRBV6-6; size: few; J: TRBJ1-5; DNA: TGTGCCGCCGCAGGGATGGCGCTTCAGCCCCAGCATTTT; CDR3: CAAAGMALQPQHF
D: .; V: TRBV5-4; size: few; J: TRBJ2-1; DNA: TGTGCCAGCAATAATGCGAGCTCCTACAATGAGCAGTTCTTC; CDR3: CASNNASSYNEQFF
D: TRBD1; V: TRBV2; size: .; J: TRBJ2-3; DNA: TGTGCCAGCAGCAAACAGGGGCCGGCAGATACGCAGTATTTT; CDR3: CASSKQGPADTQYF